This T cell receptor beta chain was recovered during a study of cytomegalovirus exposure and HLA in healthy donors. The assay was immunoSEQ multiplex PCR, and TCRdb's table has in-frame clones only and misses some. The repertoire holds some 350,000 clones, with roughly nine tenths as singletons. This receptor was taken from a woman in her 30s in good health and CMV-seropositive. Material for sequencing was PBMCs.

CDR3 amino acids: CASSLEVGTRNEQFF. For the CDR3, the DNA is TGTGCCAGCAGCTTAGAGGTTGGGACTCGCAATGAGCAGTTCTTC. The J gene is TRBJ2-1, the V gene TRBV7-7, with D maybe TRBD2 (6 bases). CDR1 SSHAT and CDR2 FNYEAQ come from the germline V gene (reference sequence). This CDR3 is built from 15 residues. V lost 1 base and J lost 6, with 13 bases in between.